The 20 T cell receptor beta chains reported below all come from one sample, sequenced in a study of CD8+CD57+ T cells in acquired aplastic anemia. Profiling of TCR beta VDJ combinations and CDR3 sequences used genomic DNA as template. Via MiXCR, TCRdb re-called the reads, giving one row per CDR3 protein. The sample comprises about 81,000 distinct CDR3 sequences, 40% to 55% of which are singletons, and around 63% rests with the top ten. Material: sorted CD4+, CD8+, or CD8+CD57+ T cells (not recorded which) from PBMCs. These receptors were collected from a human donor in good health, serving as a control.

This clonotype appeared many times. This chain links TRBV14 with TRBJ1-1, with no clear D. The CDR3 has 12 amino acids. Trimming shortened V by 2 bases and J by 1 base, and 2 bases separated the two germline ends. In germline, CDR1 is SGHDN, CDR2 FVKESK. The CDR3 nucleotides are TGTGCCAGCAGCCAATGGAACACTGAAGCTTTCTTT. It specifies CASSQWNTEAFF.

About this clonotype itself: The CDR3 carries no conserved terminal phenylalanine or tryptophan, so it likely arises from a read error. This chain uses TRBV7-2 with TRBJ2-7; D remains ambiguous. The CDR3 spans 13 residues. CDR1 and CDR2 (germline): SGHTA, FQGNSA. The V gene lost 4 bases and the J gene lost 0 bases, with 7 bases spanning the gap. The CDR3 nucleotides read TGTGCCAGCAGCTACACCCGCTCCTACGAGCAGTACTCC. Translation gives CASSYTRSYEQYS.

CDR3 sequence (DNA): TGTGCCAGCAGTTTATGGGACAGGGGGCAGTACTTC. Amino acid sequence: CASSLWDRGQYF. The chain employs TRBV2 and TRBJ2-7; TRBD1 matches at 10 bases. V shed 5 bases, J shed 9 bases, and the junction held 4 bases outside the gene matches. This CDR3 spans 12 amino acids. Germline assignment: CDR1 SNHLY and CDR2 FYNNEI.

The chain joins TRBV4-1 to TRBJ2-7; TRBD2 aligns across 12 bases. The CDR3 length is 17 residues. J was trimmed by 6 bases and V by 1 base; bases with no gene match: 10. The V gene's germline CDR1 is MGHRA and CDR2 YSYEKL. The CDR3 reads CASSQVELAGGWGEQYF. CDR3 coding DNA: TGCGCCAGCAGCCAAGTAGAACTAGCGGGAGGTTGGGGCGAGCAGTACTTC.

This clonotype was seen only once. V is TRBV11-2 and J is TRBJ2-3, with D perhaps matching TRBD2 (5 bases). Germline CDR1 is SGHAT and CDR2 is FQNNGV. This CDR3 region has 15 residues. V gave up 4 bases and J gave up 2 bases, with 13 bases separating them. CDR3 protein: CASSSNGLDTDTQYF. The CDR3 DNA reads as TGTGCCAGCAGCTCCAACGGACTCGACACAGATACGCAGTATTTT. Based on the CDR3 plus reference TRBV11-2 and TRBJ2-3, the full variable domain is EAGVAQSPRYKIIEKRQSVAFWCNPISGHATLYWYQQILGQGPKLLIQFQNNGVVDDSQLPKDRFSAERLKGVDSTLKIQPAKLEDSAVYLCASSSNGLDTDTQYFGPGTRLTVL.

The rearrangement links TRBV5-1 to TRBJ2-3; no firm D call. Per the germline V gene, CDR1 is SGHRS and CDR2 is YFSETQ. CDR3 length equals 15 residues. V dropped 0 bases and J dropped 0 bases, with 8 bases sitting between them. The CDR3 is CASSLERPSTDTQYF. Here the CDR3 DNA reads TGCGCCAGCAGCTTGGAACGGCCGAGCACAGATACGCAGTATTTT.

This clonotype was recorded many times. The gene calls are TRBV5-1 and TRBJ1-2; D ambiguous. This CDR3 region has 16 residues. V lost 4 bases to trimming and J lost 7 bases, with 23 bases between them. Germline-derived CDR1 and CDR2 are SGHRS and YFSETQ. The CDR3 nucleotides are TGCGCCAGCAGCCAGGAGGTCGGGATGCAGCGGAGTGGCTACACCTTC. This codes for CASSQEVGMQRSGYTF.

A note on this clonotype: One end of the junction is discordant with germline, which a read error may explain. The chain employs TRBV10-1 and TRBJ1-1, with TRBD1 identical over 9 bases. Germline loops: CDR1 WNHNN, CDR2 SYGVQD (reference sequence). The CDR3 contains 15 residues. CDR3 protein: CASSEGWDRDSEAFF. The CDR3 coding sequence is TGTGCCAGCAGTGAAGGGTGGGACAGGGATTCTGAAGCTTTCTTT.

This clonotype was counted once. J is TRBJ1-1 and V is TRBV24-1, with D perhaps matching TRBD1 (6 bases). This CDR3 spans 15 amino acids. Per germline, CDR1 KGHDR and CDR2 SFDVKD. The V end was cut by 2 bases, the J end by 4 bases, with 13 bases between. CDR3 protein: CATSDSRRGVTEAFF. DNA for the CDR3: TGTGCCACCAGTGATTCGCGCAGGGGCGTCACTGAAGCTTTCTTT.

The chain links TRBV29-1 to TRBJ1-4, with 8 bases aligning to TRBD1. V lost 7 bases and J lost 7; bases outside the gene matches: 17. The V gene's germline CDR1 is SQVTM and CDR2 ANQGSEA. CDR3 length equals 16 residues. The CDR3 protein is CSAIDRGGSLGEKLFF. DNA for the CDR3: TGCAGCGCTATCGACAGGGGAGGCTCTCTGGGTGAAAAACTGTTTTTT.

DNA of the CDR3: TGTGCCAGCAGCTTAGGCTGGGGTTATAGCAATCAGCCCCAGCATTTT. Its translation is CASSLGWGYSNQPQHF. This sequence joins TRBV11-2 and TRBJ1-5; D gene unclear. CDR3 length: 16 residues. The germline V gene has CDR1 SGHAT and CDR2 FQNNGV. Trimming stripped 1 base from V and 0 bases from J, with 10 bases between.

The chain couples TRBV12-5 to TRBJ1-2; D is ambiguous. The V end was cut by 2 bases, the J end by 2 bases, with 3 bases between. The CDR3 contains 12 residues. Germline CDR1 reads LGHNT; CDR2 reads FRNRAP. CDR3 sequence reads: CASGLSNYGYTF. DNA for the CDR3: TGTGCTAGTGGTTTGAGCAACTATGGCTACACCTTC.

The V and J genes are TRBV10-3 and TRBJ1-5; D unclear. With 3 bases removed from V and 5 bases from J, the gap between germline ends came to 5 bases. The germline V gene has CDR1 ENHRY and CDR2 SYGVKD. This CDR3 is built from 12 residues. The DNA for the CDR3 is TGTGCCATCAGTGACCTCGATCAGCCCCAGCATTTT. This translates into CAISDLDQPQHF.

The CDR3 nucleotides read TGTGCCAGCGATCGGGGCAGGGGCAATGAGCAGTTCTTC. Amino acids: CASDRGRGNEQFF. V and J are TRBV2 and TRBJ2-1; D is perhaps TRBD1 (6 bases). The V gene lost 8 bases and the J gene lost 6 bases, with 14 bases spanning the gap. CDR1 is SNHLY and CDR2 is FYNNEI in the germline V gene. The CDR3 has 13 residues.

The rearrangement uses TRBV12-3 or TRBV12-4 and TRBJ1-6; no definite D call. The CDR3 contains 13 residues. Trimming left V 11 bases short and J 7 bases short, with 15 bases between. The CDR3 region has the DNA TGTGCCGGTCCCGGGCAATGGAATTCACCCCTCCACTTT. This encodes CAGPGQWNSPLHF.

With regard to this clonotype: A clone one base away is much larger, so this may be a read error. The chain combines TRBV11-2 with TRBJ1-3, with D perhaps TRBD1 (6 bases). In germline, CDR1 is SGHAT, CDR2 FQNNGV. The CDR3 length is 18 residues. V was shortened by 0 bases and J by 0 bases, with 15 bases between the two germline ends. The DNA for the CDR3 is TGTGCCAGCAGCTTAGAGACAAGGGACAAGCGCTCTGGAAACACCATATATTTT. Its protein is CASSLETRDKRSGNTIYF.

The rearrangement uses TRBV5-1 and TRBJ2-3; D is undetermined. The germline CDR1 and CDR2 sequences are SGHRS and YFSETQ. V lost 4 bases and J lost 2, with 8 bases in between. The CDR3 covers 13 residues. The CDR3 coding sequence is TGCGCCAGCAGCCGACGGACCACAGATACGCAGTATTTT. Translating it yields CASSRRTTDTQYF.

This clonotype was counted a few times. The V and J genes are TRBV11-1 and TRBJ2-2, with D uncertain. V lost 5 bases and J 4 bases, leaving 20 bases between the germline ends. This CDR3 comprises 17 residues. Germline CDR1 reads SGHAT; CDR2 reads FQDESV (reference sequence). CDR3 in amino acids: CASSPRVGTTTTGELFF. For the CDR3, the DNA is TGTGCCAGCAGCCCCCGCGTGGGCACAACCACCACCGGGGAGCTGTTTTTT.

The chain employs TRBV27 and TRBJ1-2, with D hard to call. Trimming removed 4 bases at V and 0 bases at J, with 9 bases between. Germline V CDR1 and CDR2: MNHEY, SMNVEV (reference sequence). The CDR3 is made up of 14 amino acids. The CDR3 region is CASSSYYSNYGYTF. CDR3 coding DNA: TGTGCCAGCAGTTCTTACTACTCTAACTATGGCTACACCTTC.

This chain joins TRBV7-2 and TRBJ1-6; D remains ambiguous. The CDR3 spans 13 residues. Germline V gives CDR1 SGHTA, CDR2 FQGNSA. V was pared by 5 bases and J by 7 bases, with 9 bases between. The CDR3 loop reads CASSPRPNSPLHF. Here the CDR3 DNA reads TGTGCCAGCAGCCCGAGACCAAATTCACCCCTCCACTTT.